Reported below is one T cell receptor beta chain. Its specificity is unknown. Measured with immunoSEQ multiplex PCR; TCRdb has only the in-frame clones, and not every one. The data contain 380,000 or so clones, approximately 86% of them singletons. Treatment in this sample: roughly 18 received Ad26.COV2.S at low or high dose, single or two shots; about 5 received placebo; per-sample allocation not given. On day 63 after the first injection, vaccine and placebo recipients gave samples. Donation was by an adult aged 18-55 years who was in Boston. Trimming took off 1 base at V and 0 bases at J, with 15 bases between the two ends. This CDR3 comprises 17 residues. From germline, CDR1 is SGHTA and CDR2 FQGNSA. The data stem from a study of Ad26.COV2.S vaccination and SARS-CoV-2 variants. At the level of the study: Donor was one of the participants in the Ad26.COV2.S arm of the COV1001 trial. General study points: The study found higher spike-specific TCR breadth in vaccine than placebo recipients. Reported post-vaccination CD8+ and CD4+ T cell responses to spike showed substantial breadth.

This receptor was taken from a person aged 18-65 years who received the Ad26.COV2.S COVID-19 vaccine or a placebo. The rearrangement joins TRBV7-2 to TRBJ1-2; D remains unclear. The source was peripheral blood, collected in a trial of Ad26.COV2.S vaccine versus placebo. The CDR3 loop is CASSLGFSTQANYGYTF. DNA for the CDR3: TGTGCCAGCAGCTTAGGGTTTAGTACGCAAGCTAACTATGGCTACACCTTC.